These T cell receptor beta chains were read from a single sample in a study of blood T cells in healthy people across ages. TCRdb ran MiXCR on the 5' RACE reads and lists one entry per CDR3 protein. This table has some 710,000 distinct CDR3 sequences, about a fifth appearing once. The sequencing sample was made of blood. The receptors originated from a man aged 65 to 85 in good health. Each CDR3 is given with its conserved first and last residue. A D gene is named only where the DNA matches it firmly. Clone size is given for some rows only: seen once, a few or many times, or a class if the clone is expanded.

d_gene,v_gene,abundance,j_gene,CDR3aa,CDR3nt
-,TRBV20-1,-,TRBJ2-3,CSAREMGRADTQYF,TGCAGTGCTAGAGAGATGGGGCGAGCAGATACGCAGTATTTT
-,TRBV7-9,-,TRBJ1-1,CASSPPQVENTEAFF,TGTGCCAGCAGCCCCCCCCAGGTTGAGAACACTGAAGCTTTCTTT
-,TRBV5-1,many,TRBJ2-2,CASSLAFSDTGELFF,TGCGCCAGCAGCTTGGCCTTCTCGGACACCGGGGAGCTGTTTTTT
-,TRBV29-1,few,TRBJ1-1,CSVEDPRKNTEAFF,TGCAGCGTTGAAGACCCCAGGAAGAACACTGAAGCTTTCTTT
-,TRBV29-1,-,TRBJ1-1,CSVIRGNTEAFF,TGCAGCGTCATACGAGGGAATACTGAAGCTTTCTTT
-,TRBV28,-,TRBJ2-5,CASNSGASRETQYF,TGTGCCAGCAATTCCGGGGCCTCCCGAGAGACCCAGTACTTC
-,TRBV12-3/TRBV12-4,-,TRBJ2-1,CASSFPGGLFF,TGTGCCAGCAGTTTCCCGGGGGGCCTATTCTTC
-,TRBV4-1,few,TRBJ2-5,CASSQNRDTLGETQYF,TGCGCCAGCAGCCAAAACCGGGACACCTTGGGGGAGACCCAGTACTTC
-,TRBV3-1,many,TRBJ1-2,CASSPKRKGSYGYTF,TGTGCCAGCAGCCCAAAACGAAAGGGAAGCTATGGCTACACCTTC
-,TRBV5-6,many,TRBJ2-7,CASSLGRLSYEQYF,TGTGCCAGCAGCTTGGGACGGCTATCCTACGAGCAGTACTTC
TRBD2,TRBV7-3,-,TRBJ2-1,CASSLPGGEYNEQFF,TGTGCCAGCAGCCTCCCCGGGGGGGAGTACAATGAGCAGTTCTTC
-,TRBV6-6,-,TRBJ1-2,CASISDGIYGYTF,TGTGCCAGCATATCCGACGGGATTTATGGCTACACCTTC
TRBD1,TRBV29-1,-,TRBJ1-2,CSVVTTGGYYGYTF,TGCAGCGTTGTCACGACAGGGGGTTACTATGGCTACACCTTC
-,TRBV9,many,TRBJ1-1,CASSSTGGVNTEAFF,TGTGCCAGCAGCTCGACGGGGGGGGTGAACACTGAAGCTTTCTTT
-,TRBV5-1,many,TRBJ2-7,CASSLGTFSSYEQYF,TGCGCCAGCAGCTTGGGGACGTTTAGCTCCTACGAGCAGTACTTC
-,TRBV3-1,-,TRBJ2-7,CASNDLGSSRYEQYF,TGTGCCAGCAACGACCTTGGGAGTTCTCGCTACGAGCAGTACTTC
-,TRBV7-7,few,TRBJ2-3,CASSPLQSTDTQYF,TGTGCCAGCAGCCCGCTGCAGAGCACAGATACGCAGTATTTT
TRBD1,TRBV12-3/TRBV12-4,few,TRBJ1-2,CASRGTGVSGYTF,TGTGCCAGCAGGGGGACAGGGGTTTCTGGCTACACCTTC
-,TRBV5-8,-,TRBJ2-2,CASSPSLNTGELFF,TGTGCCAGCAGCCCCTCTCTGAACACCGGGGAGCTGTTTTTT
-,TRBV28,many,TRBJ2-3,CASTDSTDTQYF,TGTGCCAGCACCGACAGCACAGATACGCAGTATTTT
-,TRBV11-3,few,TRBJ2-1,CASSLDRSGNEQFF,TGTGCCAGCAGCTTAGATCGAAGTGGCAATGAGCAGTTCTTC
-,TRBV11-2,-,TRBJ1-1,CASSPTVITEAFF,TGTGCCAGCAGCCCCACAGTGATCACTGAAGCTTTCTTT
TRBD2,TRBV9,-,TRBJ2-3,CASSGDTSGRGDTQYF,TGTGCCAGCAGCGGAGACACTAGCGGGAGGGGGGATACGCAGTATTTT
TRBD2,TRBV9,few,TRBJ2-1,CASSALPGGTYNEQFF,TGTGCCAGCAGCGCCCTCCCGGGGGGTACCTACAATGAGCAGTTCTTC